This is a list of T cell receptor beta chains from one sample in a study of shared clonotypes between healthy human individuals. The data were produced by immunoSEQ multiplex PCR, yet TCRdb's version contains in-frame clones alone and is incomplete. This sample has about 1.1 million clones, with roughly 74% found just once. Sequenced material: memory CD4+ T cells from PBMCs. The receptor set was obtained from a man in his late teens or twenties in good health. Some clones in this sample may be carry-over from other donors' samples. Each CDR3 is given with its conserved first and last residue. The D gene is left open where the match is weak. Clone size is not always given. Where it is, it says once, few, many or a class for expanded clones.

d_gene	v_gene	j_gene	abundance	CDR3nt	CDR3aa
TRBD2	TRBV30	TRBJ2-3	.	TGTGCCTGGAGTGGGGACTATGGGGTAGAACCCTATAGCACAGATACGCAGTATTTT	CAWSGDYGVEPYSTDTQYF
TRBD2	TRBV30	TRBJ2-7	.	TGTGCCTGGAGCGCCCTAGCGGGAGGAGGGTCGATCGAGCAGTACTTC	CAWSALAGGGSIEQYF
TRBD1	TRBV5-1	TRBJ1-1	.	TGCGCCAGCAGCTTCAGTTGGACAGGGAACACTGAAGCTTTCTTT	CASSFSWTGNTEAFF
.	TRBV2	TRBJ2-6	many	TGTGCCAGCGTGGGGGCTGGGGCCAACGTCCTGACTTTC	CASVGAGANVLTF
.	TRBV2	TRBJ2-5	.	TGTGCCAGCGTGGGGATAATACAAGAGACCCAGTACTTC	CASVGIIQETQYF
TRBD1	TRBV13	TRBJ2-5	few	TGTGCCAGCAGCCTGTACACAGGGGGCGCTGAGGAGACCCAGTACTTC	CASSLYTGGAEETQYF
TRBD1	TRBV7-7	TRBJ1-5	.	TGTGCCAGCAGCCGACCAGGGGGCGGCAAAGGCAGAGGGCAGCCCCAGCATTTT	CASSRPGGGKGRGQPQHF
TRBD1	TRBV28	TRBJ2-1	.	TGTGCCAGCAGTTTGGCGGACAGGGTAATTCGTGAGCAGTTCTTC	CASSLADRVIREQFF
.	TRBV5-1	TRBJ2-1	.	TGCGCCAGCAGCCCGGCGGCCGGGTCAGGGAATGAGCAGTTCTTC	CASSPAAGSGNEQFF
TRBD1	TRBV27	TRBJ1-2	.	TGTGCCAGCAGTTTCAGGCAGGGGGAAGGTGGCTACACCTTC	CASSFRQGEGGYTF
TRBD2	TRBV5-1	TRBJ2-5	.	TGCGCCAGCAGCGGCGGGACTAGCGGGTCGGAGACCCAGTACTTC	CASSGGTSGSETQYF
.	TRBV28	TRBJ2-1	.	TGTGCCAGCAGTTTAGGTGGGGGCCCATCCCATGAGCAGTTCTTC	CASSLGGGPSHEQFF
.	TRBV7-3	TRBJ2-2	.	TGTGCCAGCAGCTTAGGGCGTCTGGGCACCGGGGAGCTGTTTTTT	CASSLGRLGTGELFF
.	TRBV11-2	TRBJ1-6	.	TGTGCCAGCAGCTCTCGCGGTGTTTCTAATTCACCCCTCCACTTT	CASSSRGVSNSPLHF
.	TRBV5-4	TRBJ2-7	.	TGTGCCAGCAGCTTGTTGGGGGGAAGGGCTTACGAGCAGTACTTC	CASSLLGGRAYEQYF
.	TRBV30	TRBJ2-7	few	TGTGCCTGGAGTCACGGCTTTGACGAGCAGTACTTC	CAWSHGFDEQYF
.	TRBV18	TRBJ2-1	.	TGTGCCAGCTCACCTGGGGATCGTAGCTACAATGAGCAGTTCTTC	CASSPGDRSYNEQFF
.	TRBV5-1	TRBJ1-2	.	TGCGCCAGCAGCTCGGACAGTTTTTCTGGCTACACCTTC	CASSSDSFSGYTF
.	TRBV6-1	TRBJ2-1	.	TGTGCCAGCAGTGAAGAGGGACTTTACAATGAGCAGTTCTTC	CASSEEGLYNEQFF
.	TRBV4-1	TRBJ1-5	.	TGCGCCAGCAGCCAAGAACCCACGGTGAGGAGTCAGCCCCAGCATTTT	CASSQEPTVRSQPQHF
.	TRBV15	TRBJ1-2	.	TGTGCCACCAGCAGAGACCGGGCCGTCTATGGCTACACCTTC	CATSRDRAVYGYTF
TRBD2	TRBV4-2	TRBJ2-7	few	TGTGCCAGCAGCCAACCTTCTAGCGGGGGTCATACCTACGAGCAGTACTTC	CASSQPSSGGHTYEQYF
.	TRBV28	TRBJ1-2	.	TGTGCCAGTACCCAGAACTATGGCTACACCTTC	CASTQNYGYTF
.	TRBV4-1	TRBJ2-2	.	TGCGCCAGCAGCCAAAAGACCCCCAGCGGGAACAGGGTAAACACCGGGGAGCTGTTTTTT	CASSQKTPSGNRVNTGELFF
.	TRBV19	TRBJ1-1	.	TGTGCCAGTAGTATTGTTCTGGGACTTCTCTCGGAAGCTTTCTTT	CASSIVLGLLSEAFF
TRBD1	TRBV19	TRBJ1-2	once	TGTGCCAGTAGAAGGTCAGGGGGTGAGAACTATGGCTACACCTTC	CASRRSGGENYGYTF
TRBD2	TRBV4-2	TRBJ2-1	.	TGTGCCAGCAGCCATGGACTAGCGGATTACAATGAGCAGTTCTTC	CASSHGLADYNEQFF
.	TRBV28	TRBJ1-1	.	TGTGCCAGCAGGCTTCTGAGCACTGAAGCTTTCTTT	CASRLLSTEAFF
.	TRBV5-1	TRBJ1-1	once	TGCGCCAGCAGCTTGGCCGCGGGCGCCGCTGAAGCTTTCTTT	CASSLAAGAAEAFF
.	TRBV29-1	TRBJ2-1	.	TGCAGCGTTGAAATCTGGAGTTCGAATGAGCAGTTCTTC	CSVEIWSSNEQFF
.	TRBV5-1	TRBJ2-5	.	TGCGCCAGCAGCTTGGCCGGAGGGGTCGGGCAAGAGACCCAGTACTTC	CASSLAGGVGQETQYF
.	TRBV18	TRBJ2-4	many	TGTGCCAGCTCACAGGGACCTCAAAACATTCAGTACTTC	CASSQGPQNIQYF
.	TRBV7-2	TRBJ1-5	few	TGTGCCAGCAGCTTAGTAGGCCAGGTCAATCAGCCCCAGCATTTT	CASSLVGQVNQPQHF
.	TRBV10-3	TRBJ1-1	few	TGTGCCACCTCCGAAACCTCCGAAGCTTTCTTT	CATSETSEAFF
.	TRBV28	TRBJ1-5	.	TGTGCCAGCAATTCCCCTGGGGGGGTAGTTCAGCCCCAGCATTTT	CASNSPGGVVQPQHF
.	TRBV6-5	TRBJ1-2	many	TGTGCCAGCAGTGAAGAGGGCAGCTACACCTTC	CASSEEGSYTF
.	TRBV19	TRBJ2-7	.	TGTGCCAGTAGTGCCAGGGCCCCCTACGAGCAGTACTTC	CASSARAPYEQYF
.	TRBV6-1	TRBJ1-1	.	TGTGCCAGCAGTGATCCTCTGCCCGTGGCTTTCTTT	CASSDPLPVAFF
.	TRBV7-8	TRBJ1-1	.	TGTGCCAGCAGCTTTGATACAGGCCGGAACACTGAAGCTTTCTTT	CASSFDTGRNTEAFF
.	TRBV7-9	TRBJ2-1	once	TGTGCCAGCAGCTCATCCTCTCGTGAGCAGTTCTTC	CASSSSSREQFF
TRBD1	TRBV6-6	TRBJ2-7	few	TGTGCCAGCAGTTACTCGACAGGGGTAGCCTACGAGCAGTACTTC	CASSYSTGVAYEQYF
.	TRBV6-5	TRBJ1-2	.	TGTGCCAGCACCCGCGTAGACCTTCAGGGGTATGGCTACACCTTC	CASTRVDLQGYGYTF
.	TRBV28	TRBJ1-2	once	TGTGCCAGCAGTTTTTTGACTAGGGCGAACTATGGCTACACCTTC	CASSFLTRANYGYTF
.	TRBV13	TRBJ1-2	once	TGTGCCAGCAGCTTAGAGGGGCGGGGAGGGGTTCGTGGCTACACCTTC	CASSLEGRGGVRGYTF
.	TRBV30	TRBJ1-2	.	TGTGCCTGGAGTGAGGGGTCGCACTATGGCTACACCTTC	CAWSEGSHYGYTF
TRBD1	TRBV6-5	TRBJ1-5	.	TGTGCCAGCAGCAGGGACAGGGGGCTTAGTCAGCCCCAGCATTTT	CASSRDRGLSQPQHF
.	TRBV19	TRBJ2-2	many	TGTGCCAGTAGTATGGGGCTCCGCGCCGGGGAGCTGTTTTTT	CASSMGLRAGELFF
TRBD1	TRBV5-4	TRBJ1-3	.	TGTGCCAGCAGCTCCCGGACAGGCTCCTCTGGAAACACCATATATTTT	CASSSRTGSSGNTIYF
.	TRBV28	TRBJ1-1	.	TGTGCCAGCAACCTTGGGGGTGGGGACACTGAAGCTTTCTTT	CASNLGGGDTEAFF
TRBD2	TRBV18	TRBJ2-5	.	TGTGCCAGCTCACCGGGACTAGCAGCAGAGACCCAGTACTTC	CASSPGLAAETQYF
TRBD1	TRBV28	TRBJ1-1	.	TGTGCCAGCATACAGGGGGGGAACACTGAAGCTTTCTTT	CASIQGGNTEAFF
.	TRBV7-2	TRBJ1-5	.	TGTGCCAGCAGCTACGGACGTAGCAATCAGCCCCAGCATTTT	CASSYGRSNQPQHF
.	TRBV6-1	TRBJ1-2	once	TGTGCCAGCACCCCTCAGGGAGGGGCCAACTATGGCTACACCTTC	CASTPQGGANYGYTF
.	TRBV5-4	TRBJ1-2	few	TGTGCCAGCAGCTTGATTTCGGCTAACTATGGCTACACCTTC	CASSLISANYGYTF
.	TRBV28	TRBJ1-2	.	TGTGCCAGCAGTTTCCTTAATGGGGACTATGGCTACACCTTC	CASSFLNGDYGYTF
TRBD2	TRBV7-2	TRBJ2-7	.	TGTGCCAGCAGCCGGAGCGGGAGTGGGACCTACGAGCAGTACTTC	CASSRSGSGTYEQYF